Listed below are T cell receptor beta chains from one sample, sequenced in a study of cytomegalovirus exposure and HLA in healthy donors. Libraries were prepared by immunoSEQ multiplex PCR; TCRdb keeps only in-frame clonotypes and omits some of them. The sample lists 100,000 to 120,000 clones; about 79% were seen once. The sequenced material came from PBMCs. These receptors were collected from a woman younger than 35 in good health and CMV-seronegative. Both conserved end residues are part of each CDR3. D genes are given only for firm matches. Clone size is not always given. Where it is, it says once, few, many or a class for expanded clones.

V	J	size	D	DNA	CDR3
TRBV12-2	TRBJ1-4	-	-	TGTGCAAGTCGCTTAGCGCTCGAGACATCAACTAATGAAAAACTGTTTTTT	CASRLALETSTNEKLFF
TRBV19	TRBJ2-1	-	-	TGTGCCAGTACGCCACTAGGTAGAGACAATGAGCAGTTCTTC	CASTPLGRDNEQFF
TRBV30	TRBJ1-5	-	TRBD1	TGTGCCTTACGGGACAGGGATCAGCCCCAGCATTTT	CALRDRDQPQHF
TRBV19	TRBJ1-5	-	-	TGTGCCAGTAGTATAGGAGGAGTAACGGGGGTTGAGCCCCAGCATTTT	CASSIGGVTGVEPQHF
TRBV6-5	TRBJ2-7	-	-	TGTGCCAGCAGTTACTCCCTATACTCCTACGAGCAGTACTTC	CASSYSLYSYEQYF
TRBV29-1	TRBJ2-4	-	-	TGCAGCGTTGTTGCCCGCGGTATTCAGTACTTC	CSVVARGIQYF
TRBV4-2	TRBJ1-1	once	-	TGTGCCAGCAGCCTAGACGTAGACATTTTCACTGAAGCTTTCTTT	CASSLDVDIFTEAFF
TRBV6-1	TRBJ1-1	many	TRBD1	TGTGCCAGCAGTGAACCCGGACAGGGGGGCACTGAAGCTTTCTTT	CASSEPGQGGTEAFF
TRBV6-4	TRBJ1-2	-	-	TGTGCCAGCAGCCCGGACAGCGCGTCGTCTGGCTACACCTTC	CASSPDSASSGYTF
TRBV5-1	TRBJ2-1	-	TRBD2	TGCGCCAGCAGCTTGGTAGCGGGAAGTGACAATGAGCAGTTCTTC	CASSLVAGSDNEQFF
TRBV19	TRBJ1-3	-	TRBD1	TGTGCCAGTAGTTCGACAGGGGACTTTGGAAACACCATATATTTT	CASSSTGDFGNTIYF
TRBV15	TRBJ2-1	-	-	TGTGCCACCAGCAGGCGGGACAATGAGCAGTTCTTC	CATSRRDNEQFF
TRBV19	TRBJ1-5	few	-	TGTGCCAGTAGTATCGTCTGGGCCAATCAGCCCCAGCATTTT	CASSIVWANQPQHF
TRBV9	TRBJ2-3	few	TRBD2	TGTGCCAGCAGCGTGGGGACAGCGGGGGGGAGAGATACGCAGTATTTT	CASSVGTAGGRDTQYF
TRBV4-1	TRBJ1-2	-	-	TGCGCCAGCAGCCAGGAGGAGAGCTATGGCTACACCTTC	CASSQEESYGYTF
TRBV7-9	TRBJ1-4	few	TRBD1	TGTGCCAGCAGCTTTGGCGGGACAGGGGAAGAAAAACTGTTTTTT	CASSFGGTGEEKLFF
TRBV28	TRBJ2-1	-	TRBD2	TGTGCCAGCAGTTGGATGAAGGCTAGCGGGAAGGATGAGCAGTTCTTC	CASSWMKASGKDEQFF
TRBV15	TRBJ1-2	-	TRBD1	TGTGCCACCAGCAGAGGAGGGGGACAGGGGTTCTATGGCTACACCTTC	CATSRGGGQGFYGYTF
TRBV18	TRBJ1-1	-	-	TGTGCCAGCTCACCCTTACAGGGCAGGTGGACTGAAGCTTTCTTT	CASSPLQGRWTEAFF
TRBV4-3	TRBJ1-1	few	-	TGCGCCAGCAGCCAAGATCAGGAGAGGACATTTGAAGCTTTCTTT	CASSQDQERTFEAFF
TRBV6-6	TRBJ1-5	-	-	TGTGCCAGCAGTTACAGGGGAAGCAATCAGCCCCAGCATTTT	CASSYRGSNQPQHF
TRBV6-6	TRBJ2-5	-	-	TGTGCCAGCAGTTATGGGCACCAAGAGACCCAGTACTTC	CASSYGHQETQYF
TRBV4-1	TRBJ2-3	-	TRBD1	TGCGCCAGCAGCCCACTTTCCGGGACAGGGTACACAGATACGCAGTATTTT	CASSPLSGTGYTDTQYF
TRBV7-2	TRBJ2-7	-	-	TGTGCCAGCAGCACCGGGACACCTGTCTACGAGCAGTACTTC	CASSTGTPVYEQYF
TRBV2	TRBJ2-7	-	TRBD2	TGTGCCAGCAGTGAGCAGCTAGCGGGAGGGTCCTACGAGCAGTACTTC	CASSEQLAGGSYEQYF
TRBV6-1	TRBJ1-5	-	-	TGTGCCAGCACTCGAGGGGGTAGCAATCAGCCCCAGCATTTT	CASTRGGSNQPQHF
TRBV10-3	TRBJ2-5	-	-	TGTGCCATCAGTGAGTCGGCAGGGAAGGAGACCCAGTACTTC	CAISESAGKETQYF
TRBV7-2	TRBJ1-2	-	-	TGTGCCAGCAGCCTACGTCGCGGAGGCCTCGACTATGGCTACACCTTC	CASSLRRGGLDYGYTF
TRBV18	TRBJ2-2	-	TRBD2	TGTGCCAGCTCACCCCCGAGGCGGGGGGCTAACACCGGGGAGCTGTTTTTT	CASSPPRRGANTGELFF
TRBV5-6	TRBJ1-5	-	TRBD1	TGTGCCAGCAGCCCCCGGACAGGGGGCAGTCAGCCCCATCATTTT	CASSPRTGGSQPHHF
TRBV4-3	TRBJ2-2	-	-	TGCGCCAGCAGCCAAGAACCGGGGGGCAGGGCCGGGGAGCTGTTTTTT	CASSQEPGGRAGELFF
TRBV10-3	TRBJ2-1	-	TRBD2	TGTGCCATCAGATGGGCGGGAGTGCGGGATGAGCAGTTCTTC	CAIRWAGVRDEQFF
TRBV7-2	TRBJ1-1	-	-	TGTGCCAGCAGCTTAGTAGAGGGTGGCACTGAAGCTTTCTTT	CASSLVEGGTEAFF
TRBV6-5	TRBJ1-5	-	TRBD1	TGTGCCAGCAGTGGCGACAGGGGTGGCAATCAGCCCCAGCATTTT	CASSGDRGGNQPQHF
TRBV5-4	TRBJ1-2	-	TRBD1	TGTGCCAGCAGCTTGGGTGGGACAGGGCCCGCCTATGGCTACACCTTC	CASSLGGTGPAYGYTF
TRBV7-2	TRBJ1-4	-	-	TGTGCCAGCAGCTTAGGGCCAGCAACTAATGAAAAACTGTTTTTT	CASSLGPATNEKLFF
TRBV9	TRBJ1-1	-	-	TGTGCCAGCAGCGTAGTCGAGGCACACACTGAAGCTTTCTTT	CASSVVEAHTEAFF
TRBV27	TRBJ2-1	-	TRBD2	TGTGCCAGCAGCCCGACTAGCGGACACTACAATGAGCAGTTCTTC	CASSPTSGHYNEQFF
TRBV27	TRBJ1-4	-	-	TGTGCCAGCAGTCTCAACAGAGCAACTAATGAAAAACTGTTTTTT	CASSLNRATNEKLFF
TRBV19	TRBJ1-1	-	TRBD1	TGTGCCAGTAGCCCTACAGGGGTCCACTTAGAAGCTTTCTTT	CASSPTGVHLEAFF
TRBV11-3	TRBJ1-2	-	-	TGTGCCAGCAGCTTCGGCGGATCCTATGGCTACACCTTC	CASSFGGSYGYTF
TRBV7-2	TRBJ1-2	-	-	TGTGCCAGCAGCGTAGGACAGAACTATGGCTACACCTTC	CASSVGQNYGYTF
TRBV6-5	TRBJ2-3	-	-	TGTGCCAGCAGTCCACATTTTTCCACAGATACGCAGTATTTT	CASSPHFSTDTQYF
TRBV7-7	TRBJ2-5	-	TRBD2	TGTGCCAGCAGCTTACTAGCGGGGGAGTACCAAGAGACCCAGTACTTC	CASSLLAGEYQETQYF
TRBV7-9	TRBJ2-4	-	-	TGTGCCAGCAGCTTAGATCCGGGCGGGAACATTCAGTACTTC	CASSLDPGGNIQYF
TRBV27	TRBJ1-1	-	-	TGTGCCAGCAGTTTAGTGGCGGCAGTTACTGAAGCTTTCTTT	CASSLVAAVTEAFF
TRBV19	TRBJ1-2	-	-	TGTGCCACCACAGCCTCTAACTATGGCTACACCTTC	CATTASNYGYTF
TRBV19	TRBJ2-2	-	TRBD1	TGTGCCAGTAGTATAGGGGGGACAGCGAACACCGGGGAGCTGTTTTTT	CASSIGGTANTGELFF
TRBV7-2	TRBJ2-7	-	TRBD1	TGTGCCAGCAGCCTTGGGACAGGTCGTTACGAGCAGTACTTC	CASSLGTGRYEQYF
TRBV5-1	TRBJ2-1	-	TRBD2	TGCGCCAGCAGACCGAACCTTCCGACTAGCGGGTCCAATGAGCAGTTCTTC	CASRPNLPTSGSNEQFF
TRBV27	TRBJ2-3	once	-	TGTGCCAGCCTCAGGCAGCCTGACAGCACAGATACGCAGTATTTT	CASLRQPDSTDTQYF
TRBV15	TRBJ2-4	-	TRBD1	TGTGCCACCAGCAGAGGTGGACAGGGGGCCAAAAACATTCAGTACTTC	CATSRGGQGAKNIQYF